This TCR beta chain originates from a study of T cell repertoires in cytomegalovirus infection. TCRdb passed the reads through MiXCR, listing each CDR3 protein once. The table records over 150,000 distinct CDR3 sequences, roughly an eighth of them present only once. The clonotype originates from a human donor in good health (CMV status not recorded). Some clones in this sample may be carry-over from other donors' samples. What was sequenced was PBMCs.

The CDR3 DNA reads TGTGCCAGCAGCCCCCCTCGGGGCGGCACTGAAGCTTTCTTT. Residues: CASSPPRGGTEAFF. The V and J genes are TRBV14 and TRBJ1-1; perhaps TRBD1 as D (5 bases). Trimming took off 4 bases at V and 4 bases at J, with 13 bases between the two ends. The CDR3 extends over 14 amino acids. The germline CDR1 and CDR2 sequences are SGHDN and FVKESK.